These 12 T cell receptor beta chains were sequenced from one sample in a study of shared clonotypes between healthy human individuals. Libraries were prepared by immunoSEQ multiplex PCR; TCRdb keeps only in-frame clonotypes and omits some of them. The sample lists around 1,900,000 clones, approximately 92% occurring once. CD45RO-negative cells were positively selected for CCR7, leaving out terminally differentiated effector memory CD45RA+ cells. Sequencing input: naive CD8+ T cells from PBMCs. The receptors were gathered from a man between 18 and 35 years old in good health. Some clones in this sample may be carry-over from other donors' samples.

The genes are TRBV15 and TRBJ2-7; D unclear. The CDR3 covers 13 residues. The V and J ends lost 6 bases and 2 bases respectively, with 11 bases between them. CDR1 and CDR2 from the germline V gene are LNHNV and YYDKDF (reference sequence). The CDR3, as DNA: TGTGCCACCAGAGCCTCAGCCACCTACGAGCAGTACTTC. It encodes CATRASATYEQYF.

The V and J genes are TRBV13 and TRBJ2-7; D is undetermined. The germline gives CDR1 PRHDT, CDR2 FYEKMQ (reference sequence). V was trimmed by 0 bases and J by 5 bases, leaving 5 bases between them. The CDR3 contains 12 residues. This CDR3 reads CASSLGTHEQYF. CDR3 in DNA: TGTGCCAGCAGCTTAGGGACTCACGAGCAGTACTTC.

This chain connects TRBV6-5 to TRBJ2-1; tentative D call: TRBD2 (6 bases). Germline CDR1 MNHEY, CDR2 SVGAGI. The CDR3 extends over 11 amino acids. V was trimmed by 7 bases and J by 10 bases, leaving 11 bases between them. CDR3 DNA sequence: TGTGCCAGCATAGCGGCGGGGGAGCAGTTCTTC. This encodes CASIAAGEQFF.

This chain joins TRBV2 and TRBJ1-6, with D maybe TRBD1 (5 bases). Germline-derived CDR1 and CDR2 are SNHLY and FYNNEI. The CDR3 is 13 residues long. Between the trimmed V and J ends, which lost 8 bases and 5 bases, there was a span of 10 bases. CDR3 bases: TGTGCCAGCTATCCGGGGCATAATTCACCCCTCCACTTT. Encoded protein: CASYPGHNSPLHF.

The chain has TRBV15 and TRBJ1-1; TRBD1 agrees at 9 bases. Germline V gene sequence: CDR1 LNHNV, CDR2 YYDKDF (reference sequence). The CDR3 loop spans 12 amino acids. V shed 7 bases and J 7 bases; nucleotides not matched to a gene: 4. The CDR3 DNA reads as TGTGCCACCATGGGACAGGGCCTTGAAGCTTTCTTT. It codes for CATMGQGLEAFF. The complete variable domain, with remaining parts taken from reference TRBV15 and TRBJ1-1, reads DAMVIQNPRYQVTQFGKPVTLSCSQTLNHNVMYWYQQKSSQAPKLLFHYYDKDFNNEADTPDNFQSRRPNTSFCFLDIRSPGLGDTAMYLCATMGQGLEAFFGQGTRLTVV.

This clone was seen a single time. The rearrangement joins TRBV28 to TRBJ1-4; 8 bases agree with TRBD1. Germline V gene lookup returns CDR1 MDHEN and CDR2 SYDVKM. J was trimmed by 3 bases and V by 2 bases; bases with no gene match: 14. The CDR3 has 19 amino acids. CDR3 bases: TGTGCCAGCAGTTTAATCTTAGCACAGGGGGAAATGGCTAATGAAAAACTGTTTTTT. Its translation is CASSLILAQGEMANEKLFF.

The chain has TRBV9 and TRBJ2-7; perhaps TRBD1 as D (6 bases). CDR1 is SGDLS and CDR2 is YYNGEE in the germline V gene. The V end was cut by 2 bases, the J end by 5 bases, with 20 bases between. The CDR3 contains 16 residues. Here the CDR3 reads CASSVTHRDTQHEQYF. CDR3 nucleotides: TGTGCCAGCAGCGTCACTCACCGGGACACTCAGCACGAGCAGTACTTC. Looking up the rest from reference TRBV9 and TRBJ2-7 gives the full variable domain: DSGVTQTPKHLITATGQRVTLRCSPRSGDLSVYWYQQSLDQGLQFLIQYYNGEERAKGNILERFSAQQFPDLHSELNLSSLELGDSALYFCASSVTHRDTQHEQYFGPGTRLTVT.

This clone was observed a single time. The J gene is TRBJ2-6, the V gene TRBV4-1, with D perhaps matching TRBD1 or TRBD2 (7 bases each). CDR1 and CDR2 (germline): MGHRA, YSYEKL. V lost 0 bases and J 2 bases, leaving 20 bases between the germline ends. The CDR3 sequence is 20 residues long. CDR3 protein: CASSQDEGEGAEPGANVLTF. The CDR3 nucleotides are TGCGCCAGCAGCCAAGATGAGGGGGAGGGGGCTGAACCTGGGGCCAACGTCCTGACTTTC.

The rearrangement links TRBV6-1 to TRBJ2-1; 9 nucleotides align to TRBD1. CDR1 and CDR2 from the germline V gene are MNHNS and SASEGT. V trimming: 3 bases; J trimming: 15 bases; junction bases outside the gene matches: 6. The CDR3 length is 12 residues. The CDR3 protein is CASSDFWGQGFF. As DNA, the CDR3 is TGTGCCAGCAGTGATTTTTGGGGACAGGGGTTCTTC.

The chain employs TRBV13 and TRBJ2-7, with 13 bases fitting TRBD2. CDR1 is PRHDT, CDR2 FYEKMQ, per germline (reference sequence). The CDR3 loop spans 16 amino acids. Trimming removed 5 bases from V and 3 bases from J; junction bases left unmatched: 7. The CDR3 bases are TGTGCCAGCAGCCCGGGGGGGACTAGCGGGAACTACGAGCAGTACTTC. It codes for CASSPGGTSGNYEQYF.

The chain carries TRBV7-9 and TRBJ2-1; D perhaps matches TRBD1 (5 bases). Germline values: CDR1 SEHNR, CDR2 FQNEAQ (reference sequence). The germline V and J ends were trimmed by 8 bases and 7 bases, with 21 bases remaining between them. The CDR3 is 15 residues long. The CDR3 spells CASRQGQGTWNEQFF. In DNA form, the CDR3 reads TGTGCCAGCCGCCAAGGGCAGGGTACATGGAATGAGCAGTTCTTC.

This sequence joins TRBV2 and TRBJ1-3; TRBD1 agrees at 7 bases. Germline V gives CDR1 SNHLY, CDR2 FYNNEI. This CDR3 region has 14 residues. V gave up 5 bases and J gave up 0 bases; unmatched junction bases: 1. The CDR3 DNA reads TGTGCCAGCAGTTGGGACAGCTCTGGAAACACCATATATTTT. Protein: CASSWDSSGNTIYF.